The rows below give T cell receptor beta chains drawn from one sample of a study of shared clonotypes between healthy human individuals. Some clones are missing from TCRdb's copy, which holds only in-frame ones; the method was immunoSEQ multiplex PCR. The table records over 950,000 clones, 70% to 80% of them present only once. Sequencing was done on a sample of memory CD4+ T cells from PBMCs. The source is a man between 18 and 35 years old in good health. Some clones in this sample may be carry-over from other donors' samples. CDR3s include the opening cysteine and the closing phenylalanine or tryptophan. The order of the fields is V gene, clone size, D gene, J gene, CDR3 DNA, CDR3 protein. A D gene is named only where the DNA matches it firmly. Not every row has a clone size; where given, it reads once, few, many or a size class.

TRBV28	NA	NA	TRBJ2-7	TGTGCCAGCAGTTTTCGGGCTTACGAGCAGTACTTC	CASSFRAYEQYF
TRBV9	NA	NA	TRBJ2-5	TGTGCCAGCAGCGCCTCCGGGGGCCGGGAGACCCAGTACTTC	CASSASGGRETQYF
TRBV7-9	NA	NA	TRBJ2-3	TGTGCCAGCAGCCCGCCCACTAGCACAGATACGCAGTATTTT	CASSPPTSTDTQYF
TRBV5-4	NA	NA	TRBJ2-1	TGTGCCAGCAGCTCCGCCGGACTAATCTCCTACAATGAGCAGTTCTTC	CASSSAGLISYNEQFF
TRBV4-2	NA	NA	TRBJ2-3	TGTGCCAGCAGCCAACGGGGACTCACGGGCACGCAGTATTTT	CASSQRGLTGTQYF
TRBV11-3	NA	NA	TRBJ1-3	TGTGCCAGCAGCTTCGGTAGCTCTGGAAACACCATATATTTT	CASSFGSSGNTIYF
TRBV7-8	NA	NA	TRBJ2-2	TGTGCCAGCAGCTCGCGGGACAGCAACACCGGGGAGCTGTTTTTT	CASSSRDSNTGELFF
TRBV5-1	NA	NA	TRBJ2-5	TGCGCCAGCAGAAAGGGTAGCGCGGAGACCCAGTACTTC	CASRKGSAETQYF
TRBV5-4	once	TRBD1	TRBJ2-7	TGTGCCAGCAGCGCTAGGGACAGGGGTTACGAGCAGTACTTC	CASSARDRGYEQYF
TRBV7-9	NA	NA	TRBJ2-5	TGTGCCAGCAGCCCCCCGGGGATTGAGACCCAGTACTTC	CASSPPGIETQYF
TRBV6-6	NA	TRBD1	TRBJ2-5	TGTGCCAGCAGCCGTAAGACAGGGTTCCAAGAGACCCAGTACTTC	CASSRKTGFQETQYF
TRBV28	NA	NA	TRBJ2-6	TGTGCCAGCATAAAGGGGCGACCTGGGGCCAACGTCCTGACTTTC	CASIKGRPGANVLTF
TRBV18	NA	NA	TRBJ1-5	TGTGCCAGCTCACGTTCAGGGGATCAGCCCCAGCATTTT	CASSRSGDQPQHF
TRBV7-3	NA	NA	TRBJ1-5	TGTGCCAGCAGCCTCAGGACGGATAGCAATCAGCCCCAGCATTTT	CASSLRTDSNQPQHF
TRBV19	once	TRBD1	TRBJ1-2	TGTGCCAGTAGGCCTACAGGGGACTATGGCTACACCTTC	CASRPTGDYGYTF
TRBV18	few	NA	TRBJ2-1	TGTGCCAGCTCACCAGGGACGGGCGGGGCCCCCTACAATGAGCAGTTCTTC	CASSPGTGGAPYNEQFF
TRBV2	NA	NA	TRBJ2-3	TGTGCCAGCAGGACGGATACAGATACGCAGTATTTT	CASRTDTDTQYF
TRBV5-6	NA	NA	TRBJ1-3	TGTGCCAGCAGCTCGAACCGCGGAGGACAGTTCTCTGGAAACACCATATATTTT	CASSSNRGGQFSGNTIYF
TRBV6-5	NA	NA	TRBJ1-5	TGTGCCAGCAGACCCAGCAGGGGCCCCAGTGGGCCCCAGCATTTT	CASRPSRGPSGPQHF
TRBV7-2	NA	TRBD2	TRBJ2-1	TGTGCCAGCAGCTTTCGGGGGGGCTCCTACAATGAGCAGTTCTTC	CASSFRGGSYNEQFF
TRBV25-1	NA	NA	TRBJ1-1	TGTGCCAGCAGTGAACCCCAGGGTATGAACACTGAAGCTTTCTTT	CASSEPQGMNTEAFF
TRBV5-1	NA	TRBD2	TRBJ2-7	TGCGCCAGCAGCTTGGCAGCGGGAAAATGGGAGCAGTACTTC	CASSLAAGKWEQYF
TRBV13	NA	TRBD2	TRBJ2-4	TGTGCCAGCAGCCCGTATACGGGGTTGACTAGCATGATAGCCAAAAACATTCAGTACTTC	CASSPYTGLTSMIAKNIQYF
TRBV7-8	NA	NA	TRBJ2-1	TGTGCCAGCAGCGGCTATAGCTCCTACAATGAGCAGTTCTTC	CASSGYSSYNEQFF
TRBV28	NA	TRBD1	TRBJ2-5	TGTGCCAGCAGGCTTAACTGGTCAGGGGGCGTTCAGACCCAGTACTTC	CASRLNWSGGVQTQYF
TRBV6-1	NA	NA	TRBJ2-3	TGTGCCAGCAGCGTAGGACAGACCACAGATACGCAGTATTTT	CASSVGQTTDTQYF
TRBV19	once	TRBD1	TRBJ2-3	TGTGCCAGTAGCATCACAGGGGTAGATACGCAGTATTTT	CASSITGVDTQYF
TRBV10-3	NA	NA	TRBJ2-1	TGTGCCATCAGTGTCTTAGAGAGGACCACCTACAATGAGCAGTTCTTC	CAISVLERTTYNEQFF
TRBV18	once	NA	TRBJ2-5	TGTGCCAGCTCACCTGGGACTTTGGGGGAGACCCAGTACTTC	CASSPGTLGETQYF
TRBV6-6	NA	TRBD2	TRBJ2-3	TGTGCCAGCAGTTACTCGACTAGCGCCACAGATACGCAGTATTTT	CASSYSTSATDTQYF
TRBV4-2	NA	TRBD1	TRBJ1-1	TGTGCCAGCAGCCAAGAGGGCAGGGGGCAGGAGACTGAAGCTTTCTTT	CASSQEGRGQETEAFF
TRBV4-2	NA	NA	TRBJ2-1	TGTGCCAGCAGTCCCCCCAACAATGAGCAGTTCTTC	CASSPPNNEQFF
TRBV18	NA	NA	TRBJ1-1	TGTGCCAGCTCACCAGGAGCTTTCTTT	CASSPGAFF
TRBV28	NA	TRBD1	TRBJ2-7	TGTGCCAGCAGTTTAGCTGGGACAGGCTCCTACGAGCAGTACTTC	CASSLAGTGSYEQYF
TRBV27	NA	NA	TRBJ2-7	TGTGCCAGCAGTTTGTCGGGCCTAGGGTACGAGCAGTACTTC	CASSLSGLGYEQYF
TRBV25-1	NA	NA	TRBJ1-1	TGTGCCAGCAGTGAATATCGACAGACGAACACTGAAGCTTTCTTT	CASSEYRQTNTEAFF
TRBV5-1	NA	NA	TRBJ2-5	TGCGCCAGCAGCTTGGCTAGCGGCAGGGGGCACGAGACCCAGTACTTC	CASSLASGRGHETQYF